The rows below give T cell receptor beta chains drawn from one sample of a study of blood T cell repertoires in COVID-19. Data came from immunoSEQ multiplex PCR; TCRdb stores just in-frame clones and leaves some out. The data hold about 85,000 clones, with around 80% observed a single time. Sequenced material: peripheral blood. Receptors were obtained from an elderly woman with acute or convalescent COVID-19. The CDR3 runs from the conserved cysteine through the conserved F or W. The order of the fields is CDR3 protein, CDR3 DNA, J gene, V gene, CDR3 length, D gene, clone size. A D gene is named only where the DNA matches it firmly. Clone size appears in some rows only: once, few, many, or a class for an expanded clone.

CASSKGSPGLADHYNEQFF | TGTGCCAGCAGCAAAGGCTCCCCAGGACTAGCGGATCACTACAATGAGCAGTTCTTC | TRBJ2-1 | TRBV21-1 | 19 | . | .
CASSLGQGGNTEAFF | TGTGCCAGCAGCTTAGGACAGGGGGGGAACACTGAAGCTTTCTTT | TRBJ1-1 | TRBV7-6 | 15 | TRBD1 | few
CASSSRGGSQNEQFF | TGTGCCAGCAGCTCTCGGGGGGGTAGTCAGAATGAGCAGTTCTTC | TRBJ2-1 | TRBV7-8 | 15 | TRBD2 | .
CASSTYGSYGYTF | TGTGCCAGCAGTACCTATGGGAGTTATGGCTACACCTTC | TRBJ1-2 | TRBV6-5 | 13 | . | .
CASSAGTGAPEQYF | TGTGCCAGCAGTGCAGGTACAGGGGCCCCCGAGCAGTACTTC | TRBJ2-7 | TRBV2 | 14 | TRBD1 | .
CASSLWAGVWVKEDEQYF | TGTGCCAGCAGTTTATGGGCCGGGGTCTGGGTAAAGGAGGACGAGCAGTACTTC | TRBJ2-7 | TRBV28 | 18 | . | .
CASSFSGTYEQYF | TGTGCCAGCAGCTTTAGCGGGACCTACGAGCAGTACTTC | TRBJ2-7 | TRBV11-3 | 13 | TRBD2 | few
CASSFHNTEAFF | TGTGCCAGCAGTTTTCATAACACTGAAGCTTTCTTT | TRBJ1-1 | TRBV28 | 12 | . | medium-sized
CATGTMTGNTIYF | TGTGCCACCGGGACAATGACTGGAAACACCATATATTTT | TRBJ1-3 | TRBV18 | 13 | . | .
CASSKSVTVSGNTIYF | TGTGCCAGCAGTAAGAGTGTTACAGTCTCTGGAAACACCATATATTTT | TRBJ1-3 | TRBV2 | 16 | . | .
CASSPGQGDEKLFF | TGTGCCAGCAGCCCGGGACAGGGGGATGAAAAACTGTTTTTT | TRBJ1-4 | TRBV5-4 | 14 | TRBD1 | .
CASSPQLAGGSYEQYF | TGTGCCAGCAGTCCCCAACTAGCGGGGGGCTCCTACGAGCAGTACTTC | TRBJ2-7 | TRBV27 | 16 | TRBD2 | .
CASSLQGSSTDTQYF | TGCGCCAGCAGCTTACAGGGGTCGAGCACAGATACGCAGTATTTT | TRBJ2-3 | TRBV5-1 | 15 | TRBD1 | .
CATSGRGRETQYF | TGTGCCACCAGCGGGAGGGGTAGAGAGACCCAGTACTTC | TRBJ2-5 | TRBV15 | 13 | TRBD2 | .
CASSPNEGTHQPQHF | TGTGCCAGCTCACCAAACGAGGGGACTCATCAGCCCCAGCATTTT | TRBJ1-5 | TRBV18 | 15 | . | .
CASSLIQGQEQFF | TGTGCCAGCAGCTTAATTCAGGGACAAGAGCAGTTCTTC | TRBJ2-1 | TRBV7-3 | 13 | . | .
CASTDLAGVGTDTQYF | TGTGCCAGTACAGATCTAGCGGGAGTGGGCACAGATACGCAGTATTTT | TRBJ2-3 | TRBV19 | 16 | TRBD2 | .
CASSRYNEQYF | TGTGCCAGCAGCCGTTATAACGAGCAGTACTTC | TRBJ2-7 | TRBV6-5 | 11 | . | .
CASSFASGYEQYF | TGTGCCAGCAGTTTCGCTTCGGGCTACGAGCAGTACTTC | TRBJ2-7 | TRBV28 | 13 | . | .
CASRGTSGRGTGELFF | TGTGCCAGCAGGGGGACTAGCGGGAGAGGCACCGGGGAGCTGTTTTTT | TRBJ2-2 | TRBV3-1/TRBV3-2 | 16 | TRBD2 | .
CASSSGLATNEQYF | TGCGCCAGCAGCTCGGGACTAGCAACGAACGAGCAGTACTTC | TRBJ2-7 | TRBV5-1 | 14 | TRBD2 | .
CASSIGDRGHEQFF | TGTGCCAGTAGTATTGGGGACAGGGGGCATGAGCAGTTCTTC | TRBJ2-1 | TRBV19 | 14 | TRBD1 | .
CASSSGTGGYLGGYTF | TGTGCCAGCAGTTCCGGGACAGGGGGCTACTTAGGTGGCTACACCTTC | TRBJ1-2 | TRBV27 | 16 | TRBD1 | .
CASSLRVGGVSTDTQYF | TGTGCCAGCAGCTTAAGGGTTGGAGGGGTGAGCACAGATACGCAGTATTTT | TRBJ2-3 | TRBV7-9 | 17 | . | .
CASSLYRLGNQDSGNTIYF | TGTGCCAGCAGCTTATATCGGTTAGGCAACCAGGACTCTGGAAACACCATATATTTT | TRBJ1-3 | TRBV13 | 19 | . | .
CASRRPGGTDTQYF | TGTGCCAGCAGAAGGCCGGGAGGCACAGATACGCAGTATTTT | TRBJ2-3 | TRBV6-5 | 14 | . | .